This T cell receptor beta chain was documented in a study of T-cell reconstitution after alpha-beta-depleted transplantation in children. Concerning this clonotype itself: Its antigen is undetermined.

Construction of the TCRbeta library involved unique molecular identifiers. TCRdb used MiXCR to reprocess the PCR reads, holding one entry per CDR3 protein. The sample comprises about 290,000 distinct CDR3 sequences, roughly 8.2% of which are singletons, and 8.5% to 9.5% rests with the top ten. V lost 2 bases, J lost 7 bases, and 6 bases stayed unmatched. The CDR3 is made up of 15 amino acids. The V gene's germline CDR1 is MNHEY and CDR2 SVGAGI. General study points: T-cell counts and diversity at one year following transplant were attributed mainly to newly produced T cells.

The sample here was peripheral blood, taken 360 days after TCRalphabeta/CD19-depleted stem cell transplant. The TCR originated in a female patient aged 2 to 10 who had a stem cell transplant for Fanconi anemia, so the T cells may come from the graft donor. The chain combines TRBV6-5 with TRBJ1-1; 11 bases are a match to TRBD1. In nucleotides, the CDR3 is TGTGCCAGCAGTTACCTGGACAGGGGGCGGGGTGAAGCTTTCTTT. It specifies CASSYLDRGRGEAFF.